This is a list of T cell receptor beta chains from one sample in a study of siplizumab effects on memory and regulatory T cells. Clones were sequenced by immunoSEQ multiplex PCR, and TCRdb holds only the in-frame ones, with some missing. The data show some 100,000 clones, 90% to 95% seen once. The sample consisted of Tregs sorted from blood. The receptors were sampled from a human donor in good health. CDR3s leave out the opening cysteine and the closing phenylalanine or tryptophan. Not all rows give a size; the values are once, few, many and, for expanded clones, a class.

TRBV27	-	TRBJ2-7	ASSPSGGPIYEQY
TRBV28	-	TRBJ2-7	ASSFWGRADVQY
TRBV28	-	TRBJ2-3	ASSFFGRPTDTQY
TRBV5-6	-	TRBJ2-1	ASSSTKAGSYNEQF
TRBV27	-	TRBJ2-6	ASSFRAPGANVLT
TRBV5-4	-	TRBJ2-3	ASSSGLAGGATDTQY
TRBV5-1	-	TRBJ2-7	ASSLSSPIQVWY
TRBV28	-	TRBJ1-2	ASSRLDRVGYGYT
TRBV11-2	once	TRBJ2-1	ASSRASYNEQF
TRBV2	-	TRBJ2-7	AGSRPSNNYEQY
TRBV28	-	TRBJ1-1	ASSLPGRGGTEAF
TRBV29-1	-	TRBJ2-3	SAFRQGRSTDTQY
TRBV5-6	-	TRBJ2-7	ASSLGGRWTKIYEQY
TRBV13	-	TRBJ2-5	ASSSRGLVGGEETQY
TRBV7-9	-	TRBJ1-2	ASSSGSSPRFA
TRBV5-1	-	TRBJ2-5	ASSLAGRETQY
TRBV10-3	-	TRBJ2-7	ATCRDYSYEQY
TRBV27	-	TRBJ1-1	ASLGPEHTEAF
TRBV7-2	-	TRBJ2-3	ASSLGRREGGTDTQY
TRBV2	-	TRBJ2-2	ASRTGTGNTGELF
TRBV5-1	-	TRBJ2-1	ASSPIAGGFNEQF
TRBV7-9	-	TRBJ1-3	ASSPKPRTGGLSGNTIY
TRBV14	-	TRBJ2-1	ASRKTGMNNEQF
TRBV7-9	-	TRBJ2-1	ASSLEHRYNEQF
TRBV27	-	TRBJ1-4	ASSLIGVNEKLF
TRBV29-1	-	TRBJ1-2	SVYRNYGYT
TRBV25-1	few	TRBJ2-1	ASSDQRHSYNEQF
TRBV27	-	TRBJ1-2	ASRRQTNYGYT
TRBV5-1	-	TRBJ2-5	ASRGLRETQY
TRBV27	-	TRBJ2-3	ASSRRLAGGTDTQY
TRBV7-2	-	TRBJ2-5	ASSTGQIQETQY
TRBV28	-	TRBJ1-5	ASSRTVYSNQPQH
TRBV7-2	-	TRBJ1-2	ASSPSGGANYGYT
TRBV28	-	TRBJ1-4	ASTDRVRGEKLF
TRBV6-1	-	TRBJ2-7	ASSEGYYEQY
TRBV2	-	TRBJ2-5	ASAGGRKETQY
TRBV18	-	TRBJ2-4	ASSPESVQY
TRBV19	-	TRBJ2-1	ASRRLAGGPPEQF
TRBV7-9	-	TRBJ1-6	ASSLRANRPLH
TRBV6-1	-	TRBJ2-7	ASSSGLLYEQY
TRBV2	-	TRBJ2-6	ASCGRGATGGANVLT
TRBV28	-	TRBJ1-1	ASRPSTGQRAF
TRBV30	-	TRBJ2-4	AWSGGGRPSKNIQY
TRBV19	-	TRBJ1-3	ASSKGTQNTIY
TRBV27	once	TRBJ1-1	ASSRPGRVRTEAF
TRBV7-9	-	TRBJ2-5	ASIKSGSEETQY
TRBV25-1	-	TRBJ2-3	ASRLGLAGRGDTQY
TRBV4-2	-	TRBJ2-5	ASSQVLLQETQY
TRBV18	-	TRBJ1-5	ASSRGSVGVSQPQH
TRBV6-5	-	TRBJ1-3	ASSYLPGSGNTIY
TRBV15	-	TRBJ1-5	ATSNQQGFNQPQH
TRBV9	-	TRBJ2-1	ASSVGLVLDEQF